Below are 20 T cell receptor beta chains sequenced from a single sample in a study of cytomegalovirus exposure and HLA in healthy donors (dated by TCRdb to 2016 to 2017). Receptors were amplified or captured by the immunoSEQ multiplex PCR assay. For the multiplex PCR, a mixture combining 60 forward primers for TCR Vbeta segments and 13 reverse primers for TCR Jbeta segments was used. In its TCRdb copy, this immuneACCESS table keeps in-frame sequences only and misses some clones. Where compared with another copy, unresolved V genes explain less than half of these, and the others have no known cause. The sample has roughly 170,000 clones on record, 60% to 85% of them singletons. Less than 1% of the sample is held by the ten biggest clonotypes. Sequencing was done on a sample of PBMCs. The receptors originated from a female donor in good health and CMV-seronegative.

This clone was observed a handful of times. This rearrangement joins TRBV13 to TRBJ2-2; a weak D match, TRBD1 (6 bases). The CDR3 length is 14 residues. The V gene lost 0 bases and the J gene lost 7 bases, with 9 bases spanning the gap. The germline V gene encodes CDR1 PRHDT and CDR2 FYEKMQ (reference sequence). In nucleotides, the CDR3 is TGTGCCAGCAGCTTAGGACAGGGAATCGGGGAGCTGTTTTTT. It yields the protein CASSLGQGIGELFF.

The V gene is TRBV6-6, the J gene TRBJ1-1; 8 bases match TRBD1. This CDR3 has 13 residues. The trim removed 2 bases at V and 5 bases at J, leaving 1 base unmatched. Germline lookup yields CDR1 MNHNY and CDR2 SVGAGI (reference sequence). The chain's CDR3 is CASSYTGGTEAFF. CDR3 coding DNA: TGTGCCAGCAGTTACACAGGGGGGACTGAAGCTTTCTTT.

V gene TRBV4-3 combines with J gene TRBJ2-2; TRBD2 is a possible D gene (5 bases). CDR1 and CDR2 (germline): LGHNA, YSLEER. The germline V and J ends were trimmed by 1 base and 4 bases, with 10 bases remaining between them. The CDR3 sequence is 15 residues long. The CDR3 loop is CASSQAGSTTGELFF. In nucleotides, the CDR3 is TGCGCCAGCAGCCAAGCGGGATCGACCACCGGGGAGCTGTTTTTT.

The genes are TRBV7-9 and TRBJ2-1, with 12 bases that match TRBD2. The V gene's germline CDR1 is SEHNR and CDR2 FQNEAQ (reference sequence). The CDR3 contains 19 residues. The junction had 11 bases not matched to a gene; V was cut back by 5 bases and J by 0 bases. The CDR3 DNA reads TGTGCCAGCAGCCATCCAACTAGCGGGGGGTCAAGCTCCTACAATGAGCAGTTCTTC. It yields the protein CASSHPTSGGSSSYNEQFF.

The CDR3 is CASSFEGGPYEQYF. In DNA, the CDR3 is TGTGCCAGCAGCTTTGAGGGAGGGCCCTACGAGCAGTACTTC. The chain joins TRBV7-9 to TRBJ2-7; 7 bases line up with TRBD2. CDR1 SEHNR and CDR2 FQNEAQ come from the germline V gene (reference sequence). V was pared by 3 bases and J by 2 bases, with 4 bases of the junction left unmatched. This CDR3 has 14 residues.

This clone showed up just a few times. The rearrangement links TRBV6-6 to TRBJ1-5, with 9 bases aligning to TRBD1. J lost 3 bases, V lost 7 bases, and 10 bases had no gene match. This CDR3 has 16 amino acids. CDR1 is MNHNY, CDR2 SVGAGI, per germline (reference sequence). The CDR3 sequence: CASTPTGGSFNQPQHF. CDR3 DNA: TGTGCCAGCACCCCGACAGGGGGATCTTTCAATCAGCCCCAGCATTTT.

V is TRBV7-2 and J is TRBJ1-5; TRBD1 is a possible D gene (5 bases). The germline CDR1 and CDR2 sequences are SGHTA and FQGNSA. This CDR3 is 12 amino acids long. Trimming removed 4 bases from V and 11 bases from J, with 12 bases in between. The CDR3 DNA sequence: TGTGCCAGCAGCTCAAACGACAGAACCCAGCATTTT. Residues: CASSSNDRTQHF.

This clone was found a few times. The chain links TRBV28 to TRBJ1-4; D is possibly TRBD1 (5 bases). The length of the CDR3 is 15 residues. Trimming stripped 6 bases from V and 0 bases from J, with 11 bases between. CDR1 is MDHEN, CDR2 SYDVKM, per germline. CDR3 DNA: TGTGCCAGCAGCCCGGCGGGGGCAACTAATGAAAAACTGTTTTTT. Amino acids: CASSPAGATNEKLFF.

The chain employs TRBV7-3 and TRBJ1-3; TRBD1 matches at 10 bases. The germline V gene has CDR1 SGHTA and CDR2 FQGTGA. V trimming: 2 bases; J trimming: 2 bases; junction bases outside the gene matches: 0. This CDR3 spans 15 amino acids. CDR3 in amino acids: CASSLDRGPGNTIYF. In nucleotides, the CDR3 is TGTGCCAGCAGCTTAGACAGGGGGCCTGGAAACACCATATATTTT.

This clone was observed a few times. The chain has TRBV29-1 and TRBJ1-2; D is perhaps TRBD1 (5 bases). CDR3 length: 12 residues. In germline, CDR1 is SQVTM, CDR2 ANQGSEA. CDR3 sequence: CSDDSQAYGYTF. DNA of the CDR3: TGCAGTGACGACAGTCAAGCCTATGGCTACACCTTC.

This clone was found a few times. In DNA, the CDR3 is TGTGCCTGGAGTGTACCCCATGGGGGGGGTAATCAGCCCCAGCATTTT. Translated: CAWSVPHGGGNQPQHF. This rearrangement joins TRBV30 to TRBJ1-5; possible D gene TRBD1, 5 bases. This CDR3 contains 16 residues. Germline V gives CDR1 GTSNPN, CDR2 SVGIG (reference sequence). V lost 0 bases and J 4 bases, leaving 16 bases between the germline ends.

The chain has TRBV9 and TRBJ2-3, with D possibly TRBD2 on 7 matching bases. Germline V gene lookup returns CDR1 SGDLS and CDR2 YYNGEE. V lost 6 bases and J lost 1, with 15 bases in between. The CDR3 loop spans 15 amino acids. CDR3 nucleotides: TGTGCCAGCATGCGGGGGCCGCTGGGCACAGATACGCAGTATTTT. Translated: CASMRGPLGTDTQYF.

The V call is TRBV4-3, the J call TRBJ1-6, with unresolved D. The CDR3 contains 15 residues. Per germline, CDR1 LGHNA and CDR2 YSLEER. The V end was cut by 3 bases, the J end by 5 bases, with 11 bases between. CDR3 nucleotides: TGCGCCAGCAGCCACGCCTGGCAGGATAATTCACCCCTCCACTTT. As protein: CASSHAWQDNSPLHF.

The chain has TRBV29-1 and TRBJ2-5; 10 nucleotides agree with TRBD1. The V and J ends lost 7 bases and 4 bases, in that order; junction bases with no gene match: 6. The CDR3 is 13 residues long. The germline CDR1 and CDR2 sequences are SQVTM and ANQGSEA. CDR3 loop: CSGGQGYGETQYF. CDR3 sequence (DNA): TGCAGCGGGGGACAGGGGTATGGAGAGACCCAGTACTTC.

V usage is TRBV6-1 and J usage is TRBJ2-7, with TRBD1 matching over 9 bases. The V gene end was trimmed by 5 bases and the J gene end by 3 bases; junction bases not matched to a gene: 5. The CDR3 loop spans 14 amino acids. Germline assignment: CDR1 MNHNS and CDR2 SASEGT. The CDR3 nucleotides are TGTGCCAGCAGTCCGGACAGGGGTGGCTACGAGCAGTACTTC. This encodes CASSPDRGGYEQYF.

This clone was found a few times. V is TRBV6-5 and J is TRBJ1-1, with TRBD1 matching 7 bases. CDR1 and CDR2 (germline): MNHEY, SVGAGI. The V and J ends lost 8 bases and 8 bases, in that order; junction bases with no gene match: 17. The CDR3 covers 15 residues. For the CDR3, the DNA is TGTGCCAGCGGCCGGAAGGGGGCGCTTAGTTTAGAAGCTTTCTTT. This codes for CASGRKGALSLEAFF.

This chain connects TRBV4-3 to TRBJ1-1; 12 bases are a match to TRBD1. In germline, CDR1 is LGHNA, CDR2 YSLEER. V lost 8 bases, J lost 5 bases, and 12 bases stayed unmatched. CDR3 length: 16 amino acids. CDR3 region: CASGKSGTGGRTEAFF. DNA of the CDR3: TGCGCCAGCGGTAAATCGGGGACAGGGGGCAGGACTGAAGCTTTCTTT.

The rearrangement joins TRBV19 to TRBJ1-5; no definite D call. Germline V gene lookup returns CDR1 LNHDA and CDR2 SQIVND (reference sequence). This CDR3 is built from 14 residues. Trimming removed 7 bases from V and 5 bases from J, with 15 bases in between. This chain's CDR3 is CASNELTRDQPQHF. The CDR3 bases are TGTGCCAGTAATGAATTAACGAGGGATCAGCCCCAGCATTTT.

This clone was found once. The rearrangement links TRBV19 to TRBJ2-4; TRBD1 agrees at 9 bases. The CDR3 is 16 residues long. Per germline, CDR1 LNHDA and CDR2 SQIVND (reference sequence). The CDR3 DNA reads as TGTGCTGCCGACAGGGGGTCATCTTTAGCCAAAAACATTCAGTACTTC. This sequence encodes CAADRGSSLAKNIQYF.

The chain links TRBV13 to TRBJ2-3; 13 nucleotides match TRBD2. The germline CDR1 and CDR2 sequences are PRHDT and FYEKMQ (reference sequence). Trimming removed 5 bases from V and 6 bases from J; junction bases left unmatched: 8. The CDR3 is 16 amino acids. The chain's CDR3 is CASSLGLAGAFDTQYF. In DNA form, the CDR3 reads TGTGCCAGCAGCCTCGGACTAGCGGGGGCCTTTGATACGCAGTATTTT.